This T cell receptor (beta chain) was sequenced in a study of blood T cells in healthy people across ages. For the second PCR, which ran for 7 to 11 cycles, a sample-barcoded 5' primer and a J-beta primer mix were used. TCRdb re-analysed the 5' RACE reads in MiXCR, keeping a single row per CDR3 protein. The sample has 1.5 million or so distinct CDR3 sequences, 42% seen once. Of note for this clonotype: What it binds is unknown.

Whole-study results and caveats: The diversity estimates, figures obtained from one million T cells, were considered underestimates.

They isolated at least 6.5 million PBMCs from each sample. The sequencing sample was made of blood. This TCR was sampled from a young woman in good health.

In DNA, the CDR3 is TGTGCCAGCAGTGCGCGTAAAGTTGGGGGGGATGAGCAGTTCTTC. Translated: CASSARKVGGDEQFF. The chain carries TRBV6-1 and TRBJ2-1; TRBD2 aligns across 7 bases. V lost 4 bases, J lost 8 bases, and 11 bases stayed unmatched. Looked up from germline, CDR1 is MNHNS and CDR2 is SASEGT. CDR3 length equals 15 residues.